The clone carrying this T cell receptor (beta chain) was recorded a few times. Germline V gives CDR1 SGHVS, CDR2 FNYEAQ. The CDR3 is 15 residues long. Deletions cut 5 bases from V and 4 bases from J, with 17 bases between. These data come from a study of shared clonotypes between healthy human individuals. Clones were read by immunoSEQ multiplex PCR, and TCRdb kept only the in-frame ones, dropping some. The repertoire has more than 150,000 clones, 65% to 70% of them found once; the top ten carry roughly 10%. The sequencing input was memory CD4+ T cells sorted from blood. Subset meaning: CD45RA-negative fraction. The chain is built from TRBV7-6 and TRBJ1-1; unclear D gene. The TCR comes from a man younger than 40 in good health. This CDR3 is CASSASLGRSTEAFF. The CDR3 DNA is TGTGCCAGCAGCGCTTCCCTGGGAAGGAGCACTGAAGCTTTCTTT.